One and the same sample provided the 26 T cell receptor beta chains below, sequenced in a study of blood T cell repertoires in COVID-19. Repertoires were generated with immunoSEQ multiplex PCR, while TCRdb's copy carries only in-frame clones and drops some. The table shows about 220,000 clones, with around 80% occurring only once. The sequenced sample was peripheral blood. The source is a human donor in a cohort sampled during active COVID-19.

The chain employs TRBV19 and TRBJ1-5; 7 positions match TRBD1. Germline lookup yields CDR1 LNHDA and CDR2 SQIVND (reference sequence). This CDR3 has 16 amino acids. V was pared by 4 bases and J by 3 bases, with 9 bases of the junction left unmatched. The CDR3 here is CASSTRWGQINQPQHF. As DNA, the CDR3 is TGTGCCAGTAGTACTCGATGGGGACAGATCAATCAGCCCCAGCATTTT.

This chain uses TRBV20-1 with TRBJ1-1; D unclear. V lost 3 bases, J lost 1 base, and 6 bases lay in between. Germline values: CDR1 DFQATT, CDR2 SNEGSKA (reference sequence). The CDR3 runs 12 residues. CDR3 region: CSASSGNTEAFF. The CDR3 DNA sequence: TGCAGTGCTAGTTCGGGGAACACTGAAGCTTTCTTT.

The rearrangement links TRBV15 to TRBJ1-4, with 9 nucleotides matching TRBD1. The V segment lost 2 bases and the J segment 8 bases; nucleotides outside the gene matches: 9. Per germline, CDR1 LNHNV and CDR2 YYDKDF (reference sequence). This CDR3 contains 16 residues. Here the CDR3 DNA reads TGTGCCACCAGCAGACCATCGGGACAGGGTCCCGAAAAACTGTTTTTT. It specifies CATSRPSGQGPEKLFF.

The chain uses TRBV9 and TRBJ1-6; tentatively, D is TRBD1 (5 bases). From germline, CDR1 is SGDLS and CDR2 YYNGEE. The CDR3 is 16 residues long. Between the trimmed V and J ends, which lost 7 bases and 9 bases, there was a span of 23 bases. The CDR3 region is CASQGGRGNFRSPLHF. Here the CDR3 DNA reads TGTGCCAGCCAGGGAGGACGGGGAAACTTTCGTTCACCCCTCCACTTT.

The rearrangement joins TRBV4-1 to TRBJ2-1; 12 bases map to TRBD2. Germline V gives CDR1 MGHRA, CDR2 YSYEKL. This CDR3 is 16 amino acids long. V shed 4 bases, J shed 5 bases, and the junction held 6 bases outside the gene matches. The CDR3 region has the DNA TGCGCCAGCAGCCCGATGACTAGCGGGAGCAACAATGAGCAGTTCTTC. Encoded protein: CASSPMTSGSNNEQFF.

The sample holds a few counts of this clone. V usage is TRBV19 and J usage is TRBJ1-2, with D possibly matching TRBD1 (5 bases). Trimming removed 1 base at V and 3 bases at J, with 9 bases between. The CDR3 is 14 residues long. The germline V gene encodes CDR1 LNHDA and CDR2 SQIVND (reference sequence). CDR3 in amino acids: CASSIGTRDYGYTF. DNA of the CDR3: TGTGCCAGTAGTATAGGGACAAGAGACTATGGCTACACCTTC. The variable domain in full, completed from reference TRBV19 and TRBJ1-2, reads DGGITQSPKYLFRKEGQNVTLSCEQNLNHDAMYWYRQDPGQGLRLIYYSQIVNDFQKGDIAEGYSVSREKKESFPLTVTSAQKNPTAFYLCASSIGTRDYGYTFGSGTRLTVV.

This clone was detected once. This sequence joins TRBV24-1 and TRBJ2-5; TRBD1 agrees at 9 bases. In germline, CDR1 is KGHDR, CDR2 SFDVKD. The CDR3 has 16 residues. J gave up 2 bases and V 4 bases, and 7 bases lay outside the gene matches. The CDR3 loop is CATSEPMGQGQETQYF. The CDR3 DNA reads TGTGCCACCAGTGAACCGATGGGACAGGGACAAGAGACCCAGTACTTC.

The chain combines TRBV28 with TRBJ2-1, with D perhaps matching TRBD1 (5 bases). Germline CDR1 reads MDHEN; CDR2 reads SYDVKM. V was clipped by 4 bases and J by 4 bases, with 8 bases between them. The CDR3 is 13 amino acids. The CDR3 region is CASSSSGYNEQFF. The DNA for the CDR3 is TGTGCCAGCAGTTCGTCAGGGTACAATGAGCAGTTCTTC.

The CDR3 loop is CASSVGWRGEEAFF. CDR3 coding DNA: TGTGCCAGCAGCGTAGGGTGGAGGGGCGAAGAAGCTTTCTTT. The rearrangement links TRBV9 to TRBJ1-1; weak D call: TRBD1 (5 bases). This CDR3 spans 14 amino acids. The germline CDR1 and CDR2 sequences are SGDLS and YYNGEE. V lost 0 bases to trimming and J lost 8 bases, with 14 bases between them.

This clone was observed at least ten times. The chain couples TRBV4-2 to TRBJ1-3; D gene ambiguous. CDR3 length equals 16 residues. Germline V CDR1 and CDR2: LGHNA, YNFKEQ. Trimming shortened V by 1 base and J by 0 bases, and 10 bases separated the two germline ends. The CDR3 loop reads CASSQVAELSGNTIYF. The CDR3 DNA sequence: TGTGCCAGCAGCCAAGTAGCAGAACTCTCTGGAAACACCATATATTTT.

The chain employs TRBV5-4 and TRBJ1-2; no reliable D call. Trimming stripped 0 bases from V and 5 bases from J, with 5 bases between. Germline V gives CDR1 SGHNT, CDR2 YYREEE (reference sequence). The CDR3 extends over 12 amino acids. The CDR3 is CASSLVRYGYTF. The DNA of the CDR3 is TGTGCCAGCAGCTTGGTGAGGTATGGCTACACCTTC. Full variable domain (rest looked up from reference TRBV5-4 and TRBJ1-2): ETGVTQSPTHLIKTRGQQVTLRCSSQSGHNTVSWYQQALGQGPQFIFQYYREEENGRGNFPPRFSGLQFPNYSSELNVNALELDDSALYLCASSLVRYGYTFGSGTRLTVV.

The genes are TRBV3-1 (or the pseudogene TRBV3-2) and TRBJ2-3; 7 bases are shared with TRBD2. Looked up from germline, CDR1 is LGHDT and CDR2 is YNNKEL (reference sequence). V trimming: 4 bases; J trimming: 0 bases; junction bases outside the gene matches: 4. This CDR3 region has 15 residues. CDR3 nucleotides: TGTGCCAGCAGCCCGAGCGGGATGAGCACAGATACGCAGTATTTT. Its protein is CASSPSGMSTDTQYF.

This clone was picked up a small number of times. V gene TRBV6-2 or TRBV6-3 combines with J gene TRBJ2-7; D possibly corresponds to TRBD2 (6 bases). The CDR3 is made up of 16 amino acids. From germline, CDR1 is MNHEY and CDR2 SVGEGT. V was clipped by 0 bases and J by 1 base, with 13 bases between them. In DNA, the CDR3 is TGTGCCAGCAGTTACTCGCGGCGGGGCCTTTCCTACGAGCAGTACTTC. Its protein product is CASSYSRRGLSYEQYF.

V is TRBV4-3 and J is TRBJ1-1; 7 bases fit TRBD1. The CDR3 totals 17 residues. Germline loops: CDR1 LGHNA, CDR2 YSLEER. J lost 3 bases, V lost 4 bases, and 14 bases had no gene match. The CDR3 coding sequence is TGCGCCAGCAGCCGAGGGACCGCGGGCAGGGGGGACACTGAAGCTTTCTTT. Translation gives CASSRGTAGRGDTEAFF.

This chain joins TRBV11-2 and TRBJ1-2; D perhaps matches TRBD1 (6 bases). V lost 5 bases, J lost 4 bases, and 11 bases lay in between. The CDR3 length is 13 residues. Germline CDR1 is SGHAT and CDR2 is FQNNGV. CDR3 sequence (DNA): TGTGCCAGCAGCCCCAGGGGAATCTATGGCTACACCTTC. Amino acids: CASSPRGIYGYTF.

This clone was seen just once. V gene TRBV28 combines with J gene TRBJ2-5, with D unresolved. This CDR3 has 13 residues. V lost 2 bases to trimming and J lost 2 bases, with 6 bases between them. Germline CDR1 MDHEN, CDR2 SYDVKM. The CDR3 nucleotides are TGTGCCAGCAGTTTAGGGCAGCAAGAGACCCAGTACTTC. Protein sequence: CASSLGQQETQYF. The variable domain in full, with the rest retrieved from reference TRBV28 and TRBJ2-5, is DVKVTQSSRYLVKRTGEKVFLECVQDMDHENMFWYRQDPGLGLRLIYFSYDVKMKEKGDIPEGYSVSREKKERFSLILESASTNQTSMYLCASSLGQQETQYFGPGTRLLVL.

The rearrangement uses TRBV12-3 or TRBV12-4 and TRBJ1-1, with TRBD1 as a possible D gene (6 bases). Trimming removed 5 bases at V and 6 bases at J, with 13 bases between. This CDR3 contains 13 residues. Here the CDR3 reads CASSKTGYAEAFF. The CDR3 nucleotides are TGTGCCAGCAGTAAGACAGGTTACGCTGAAGCTTTCTTT.

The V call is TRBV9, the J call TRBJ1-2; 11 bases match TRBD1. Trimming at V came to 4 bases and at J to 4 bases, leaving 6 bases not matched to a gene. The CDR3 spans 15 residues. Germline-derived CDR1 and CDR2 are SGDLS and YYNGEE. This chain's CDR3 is CASSIGTGGSYGYTF. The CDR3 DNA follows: TGTGCCAGCAGCATAGGGACAGGGGGATCCTATGGCTACACCTTC.

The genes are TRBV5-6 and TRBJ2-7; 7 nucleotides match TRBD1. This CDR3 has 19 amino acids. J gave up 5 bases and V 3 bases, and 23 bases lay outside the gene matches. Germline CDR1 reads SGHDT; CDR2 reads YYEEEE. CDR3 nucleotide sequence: TGTGCCAGCAGCTCGCCGGGTTTAGGGGACAGTTTTAGTGTCCACGAGCAGTACTTC. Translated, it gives CASSSPGLGDSFSVHEQYF.

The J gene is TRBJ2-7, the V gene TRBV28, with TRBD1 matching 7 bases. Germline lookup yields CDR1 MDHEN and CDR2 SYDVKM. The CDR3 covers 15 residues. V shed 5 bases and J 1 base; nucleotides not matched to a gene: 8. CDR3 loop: CASSIEPDRSYEQYF. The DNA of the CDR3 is TGTGCCAGCAGTATAGAGCCGGACAGGTCCTACGAGCAGTACTTC.

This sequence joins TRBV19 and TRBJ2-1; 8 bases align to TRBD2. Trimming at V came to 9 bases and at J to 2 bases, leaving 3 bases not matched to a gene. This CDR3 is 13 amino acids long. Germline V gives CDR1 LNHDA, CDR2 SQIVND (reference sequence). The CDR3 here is CASQREPYNEQFF. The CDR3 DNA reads TGTGCCAGCCAGCGGGAGCCCTACAATGAGCAGTTCTTC.

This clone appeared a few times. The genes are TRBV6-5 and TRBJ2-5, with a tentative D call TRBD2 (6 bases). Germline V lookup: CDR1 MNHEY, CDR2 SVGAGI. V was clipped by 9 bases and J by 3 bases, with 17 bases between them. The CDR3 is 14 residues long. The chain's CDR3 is CASRGTLLEETQYF. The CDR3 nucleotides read TGTGCCAGTCGAGGGACTCTATTGGAAGAGACCCAGTACTTC.

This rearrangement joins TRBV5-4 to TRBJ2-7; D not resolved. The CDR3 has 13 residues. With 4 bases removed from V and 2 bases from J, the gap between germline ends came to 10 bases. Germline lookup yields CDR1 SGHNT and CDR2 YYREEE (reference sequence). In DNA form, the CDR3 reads TGTGCCAGCAGCCTCGACATAACCTACGAGCAGTACTTC. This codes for CASSLDITYEQYF.

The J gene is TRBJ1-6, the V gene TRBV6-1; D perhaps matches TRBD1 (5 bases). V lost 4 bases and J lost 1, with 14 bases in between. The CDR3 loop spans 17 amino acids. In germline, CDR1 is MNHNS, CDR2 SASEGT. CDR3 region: CASSGSRANSYNSPLHF. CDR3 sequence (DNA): TGTGCCAGCAGTGGGAGCAGGGCTAATTCCTATAATTCACCCCTCCACTTT.

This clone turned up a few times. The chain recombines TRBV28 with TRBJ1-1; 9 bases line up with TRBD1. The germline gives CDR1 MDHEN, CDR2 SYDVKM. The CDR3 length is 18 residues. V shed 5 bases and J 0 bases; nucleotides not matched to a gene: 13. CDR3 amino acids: CASSPPPYRGLLNTEAFF. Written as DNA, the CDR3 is TGTGCCAGCAGTCCGCCCCCTTACAGGGGGCTGCTGAACACTGAAGCTTTCTTT.

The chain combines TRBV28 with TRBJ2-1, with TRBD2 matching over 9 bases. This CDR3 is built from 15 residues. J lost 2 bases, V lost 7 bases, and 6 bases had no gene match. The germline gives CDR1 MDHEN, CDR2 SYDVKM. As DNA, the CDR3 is TGTGCCAGCACTATAGCGGGGGCTACCTACAATGAGCAGTTCTTC. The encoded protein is CASTIAGATYNEQFF.